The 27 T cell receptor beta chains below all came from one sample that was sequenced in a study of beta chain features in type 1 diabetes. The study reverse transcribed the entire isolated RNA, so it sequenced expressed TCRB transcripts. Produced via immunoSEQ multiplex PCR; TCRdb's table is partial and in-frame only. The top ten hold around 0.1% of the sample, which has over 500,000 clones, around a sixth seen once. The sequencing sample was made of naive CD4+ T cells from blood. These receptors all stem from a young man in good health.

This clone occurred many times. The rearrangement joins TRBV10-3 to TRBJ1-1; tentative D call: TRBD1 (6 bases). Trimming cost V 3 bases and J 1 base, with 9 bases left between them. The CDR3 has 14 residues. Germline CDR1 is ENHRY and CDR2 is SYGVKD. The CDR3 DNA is TGTGCCATCAGTGACACGGGACAGAACACTGAAGCTTTCTTT. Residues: CAISDTGQNTEAFF.

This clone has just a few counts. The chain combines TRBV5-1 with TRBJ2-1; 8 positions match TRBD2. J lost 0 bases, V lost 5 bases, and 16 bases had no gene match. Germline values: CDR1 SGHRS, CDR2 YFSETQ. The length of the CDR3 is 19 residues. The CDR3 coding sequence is TGCGCCAGCAGTAATAACGGGGAACACAGCGGGAGCTCCTACAATGAGCAGTTCTTC. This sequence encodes CASSNNGEHSGSSYNEQFF.

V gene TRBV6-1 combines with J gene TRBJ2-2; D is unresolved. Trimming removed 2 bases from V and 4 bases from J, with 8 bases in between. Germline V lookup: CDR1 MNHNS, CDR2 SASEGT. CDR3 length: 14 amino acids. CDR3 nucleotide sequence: TGTGCCAGCAGTGAATGGCTACCCACCGGGGAGCTGTTTTTT. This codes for CASSEWLPTGELFF.

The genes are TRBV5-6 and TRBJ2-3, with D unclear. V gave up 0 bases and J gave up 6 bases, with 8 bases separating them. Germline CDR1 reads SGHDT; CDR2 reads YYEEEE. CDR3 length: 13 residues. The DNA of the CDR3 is TGTGCCAGCAGCTTGGCCCTGGGGGATACGCAGTATTTT. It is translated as CASSLALGDTQYF.

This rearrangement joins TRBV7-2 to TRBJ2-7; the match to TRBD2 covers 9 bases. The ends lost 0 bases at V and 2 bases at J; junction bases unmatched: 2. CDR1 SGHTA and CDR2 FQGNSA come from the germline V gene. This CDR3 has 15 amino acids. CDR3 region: CASSLALAGAYEQYF. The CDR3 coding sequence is TGTGCCAGCAGCTTAGCCTTAGCGGGGGCCTACGAGCAGTACTTC. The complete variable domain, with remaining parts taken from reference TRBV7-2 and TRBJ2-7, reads GAGVSQSPSNKVTEKGKDVELRCDPISGHTALYWYRQSLGQGLEFLIYFQGNSAPDKSGLPSDRFSAERTGGSVSTLTIQRTQQEDSAVYLCASSLALAGAYEQYFGPGTRLTVT.

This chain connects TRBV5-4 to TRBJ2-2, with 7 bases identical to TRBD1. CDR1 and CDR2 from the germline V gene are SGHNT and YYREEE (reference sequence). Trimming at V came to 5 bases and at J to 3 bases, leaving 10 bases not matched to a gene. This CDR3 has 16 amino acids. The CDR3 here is CASRILQGSDTGELFF. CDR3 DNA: TGTGCCAGCAGGATACTACAGGGGAGTGACACCGGGGAGCTGTTTTTT.

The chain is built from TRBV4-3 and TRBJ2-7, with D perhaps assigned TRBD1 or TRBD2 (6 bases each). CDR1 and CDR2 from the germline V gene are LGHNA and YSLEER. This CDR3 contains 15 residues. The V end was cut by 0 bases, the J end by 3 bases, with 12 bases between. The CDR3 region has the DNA TGCGCCAGCAGCCAAGAAGGGGGAGGAGTCTACGAGCAGTACTTC. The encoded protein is CASSQEGGGVYEQYF.

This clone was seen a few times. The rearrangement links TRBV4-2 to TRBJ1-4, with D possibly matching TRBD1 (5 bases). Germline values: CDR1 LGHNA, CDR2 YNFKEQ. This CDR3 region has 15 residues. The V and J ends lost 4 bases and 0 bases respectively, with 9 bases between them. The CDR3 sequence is CASSRGASTNEKLFF. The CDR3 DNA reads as TGTGCCAGCAGCCGAGGGGCCTCAACTAATGAAAAACTGTTTTTT.

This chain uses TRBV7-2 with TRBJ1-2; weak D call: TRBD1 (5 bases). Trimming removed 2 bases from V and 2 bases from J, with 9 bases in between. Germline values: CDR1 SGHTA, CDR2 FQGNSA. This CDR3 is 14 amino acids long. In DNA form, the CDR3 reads TGTGCCAGCAGCTTAATAGGGGCGAACTATGGCTACACCTTC. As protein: CASSLIGANYGYTF.

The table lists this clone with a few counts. This chain's CDR3 is CASSLLGWYSPSGANVLTF. The CDR3 DNA reads as TGTGCCAGCAGTTTGTTAGGGTGGTACAGCCCCTCTGGGGCCAACGTCCTGACTTTC. The chain links TRBV28 to TRBJ2-6; the D is unclear. The germline V and J ends were trimmed by 3 bases and 0 bases, with 18 bases remaining between them. CDR1 is MDHEN and CDR2 is SYDVKM in the germline V gene. This CDR3 is 19 amino acids long.

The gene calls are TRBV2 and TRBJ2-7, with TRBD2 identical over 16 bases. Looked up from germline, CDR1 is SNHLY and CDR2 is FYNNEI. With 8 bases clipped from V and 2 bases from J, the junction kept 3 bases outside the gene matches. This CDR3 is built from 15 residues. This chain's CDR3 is CASVGTSGRAYEQYF. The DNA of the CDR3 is TGTGCCAGCGTTGGGACTAGCGGGAGGGCCTACGAGCAGTACTTC.

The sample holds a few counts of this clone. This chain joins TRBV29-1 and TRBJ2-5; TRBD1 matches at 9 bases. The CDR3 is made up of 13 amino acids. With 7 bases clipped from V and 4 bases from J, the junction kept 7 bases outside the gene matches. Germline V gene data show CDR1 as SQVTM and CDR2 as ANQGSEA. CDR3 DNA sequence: TGCAGCGCCCGGACAGGGGCGAGAGAGACCCAGTACTTC. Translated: CSARTGARETQYF.

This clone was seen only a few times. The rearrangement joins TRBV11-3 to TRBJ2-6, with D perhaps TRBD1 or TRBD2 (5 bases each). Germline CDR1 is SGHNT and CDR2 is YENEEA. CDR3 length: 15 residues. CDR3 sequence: CASAGTTSGANVLTF. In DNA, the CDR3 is TGTGCTAGTGCCGGGACCACCTCTGGGGCCAACGTCCTGACTTTC.

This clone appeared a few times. CDR3 bases: TGTGCCAGCAGAAGGGACAGGGGTACTAATGAAAAACTGTTTTTT. Protein: CASRRDRGTNEKLFF. This chain joins TRBV7-2 and TRBJ1-4; TRBD1 matches 10 bases. The ends lost 6 bases at V and 2 bases at J; junction bases unmatched: 3. The CDR3 totals 15 residues. Germline CDR1 SGHTA, CDR2 FQGNSA.

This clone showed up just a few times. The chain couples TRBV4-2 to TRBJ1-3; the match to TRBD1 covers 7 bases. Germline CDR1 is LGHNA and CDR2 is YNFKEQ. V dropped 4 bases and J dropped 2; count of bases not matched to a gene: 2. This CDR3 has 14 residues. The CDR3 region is CASSRQGAGNTIYF. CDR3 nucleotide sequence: TGTGCCAGCAGCCGGCAGGGGGCTGGAAACACCATATATTTT.

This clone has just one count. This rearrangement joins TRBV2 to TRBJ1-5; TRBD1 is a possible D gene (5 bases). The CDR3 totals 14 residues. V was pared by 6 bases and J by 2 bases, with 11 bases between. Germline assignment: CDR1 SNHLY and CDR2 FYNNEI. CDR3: CASRRRVGNQPQHF. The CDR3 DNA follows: TGTGCCAGCAGGCGCAGGGTGGGCAATCAGCCCCAGCATTTT.

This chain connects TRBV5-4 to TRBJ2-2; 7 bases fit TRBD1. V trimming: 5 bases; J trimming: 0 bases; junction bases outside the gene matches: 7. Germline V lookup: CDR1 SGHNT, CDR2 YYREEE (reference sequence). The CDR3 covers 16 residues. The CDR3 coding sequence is TGTGCCAGCAGATCTACCGGGACAGCGAACACCGGGGAGCTGTTTTTT. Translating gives CASRSTGTANTGELFF.

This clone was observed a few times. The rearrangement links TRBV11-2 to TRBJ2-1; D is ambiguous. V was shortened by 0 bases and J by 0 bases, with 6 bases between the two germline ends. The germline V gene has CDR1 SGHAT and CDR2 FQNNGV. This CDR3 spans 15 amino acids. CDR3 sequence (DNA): TGTGCCAGCAGCTTAGATTCGAGCTCCTACAATGAGCAGTTCTTC. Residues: CASSLDSSSYNEQFF.

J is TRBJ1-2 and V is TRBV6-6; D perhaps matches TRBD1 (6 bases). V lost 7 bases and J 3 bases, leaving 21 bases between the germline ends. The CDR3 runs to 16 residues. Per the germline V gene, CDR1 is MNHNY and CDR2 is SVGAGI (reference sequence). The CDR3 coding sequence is TGTGCCAGCATCACTGCAGAGGCGGGGGCGTACTATGGCTACACCTTC. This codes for CASITAEAGAYYGYTF.

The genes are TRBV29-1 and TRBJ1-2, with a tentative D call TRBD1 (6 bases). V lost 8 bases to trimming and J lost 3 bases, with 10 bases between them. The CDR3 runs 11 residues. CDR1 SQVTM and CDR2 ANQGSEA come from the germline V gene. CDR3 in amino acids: CSIYRDYGYTF. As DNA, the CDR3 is TGCAGCATCTACAGGGACTATGGCTACACCTTC.

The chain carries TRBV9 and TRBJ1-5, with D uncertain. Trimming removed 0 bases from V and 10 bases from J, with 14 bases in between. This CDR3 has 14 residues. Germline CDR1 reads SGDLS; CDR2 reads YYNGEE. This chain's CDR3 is CASSVAPWVRPQHF. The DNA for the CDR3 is TGTGCCAGCAGCGTAGCTCCCTGGGTCCGTCCCCAGCATTTT. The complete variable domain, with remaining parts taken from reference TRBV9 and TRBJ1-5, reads DSGVTQTPKHLITATGQRVTLRCSPRSGDLSVYWYQQSLDQGLQFLIQYYNGEERAKGNILERFSAQQFPDLHSELNLSSLELGDSALYFCASSVAPWVRPQHFGDGTRLSIL.

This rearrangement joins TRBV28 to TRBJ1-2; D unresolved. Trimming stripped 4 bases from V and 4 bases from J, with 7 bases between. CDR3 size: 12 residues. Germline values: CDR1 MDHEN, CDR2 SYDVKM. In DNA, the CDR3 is TGTGCCAGCAGTTCTGACATCTATGGCTACACCTTC. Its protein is CASSSDIYGYTF.

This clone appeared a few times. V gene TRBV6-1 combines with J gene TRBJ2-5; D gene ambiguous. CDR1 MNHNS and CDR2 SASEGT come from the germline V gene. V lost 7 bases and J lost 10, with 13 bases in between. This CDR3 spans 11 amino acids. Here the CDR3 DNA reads TGTGCCAGCACCATTAATTGGATCCAGTACTTC. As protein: CASTINWIQYF.

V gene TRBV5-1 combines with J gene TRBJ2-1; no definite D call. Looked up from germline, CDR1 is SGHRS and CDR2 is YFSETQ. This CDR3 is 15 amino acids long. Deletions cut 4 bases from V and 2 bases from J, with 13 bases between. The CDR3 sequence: CASSPGDGAYNEQFF. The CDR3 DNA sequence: TGCGCCAGCAGCCCCGGAGATGGGGCCTACAATGAGCAGTTCTTC.

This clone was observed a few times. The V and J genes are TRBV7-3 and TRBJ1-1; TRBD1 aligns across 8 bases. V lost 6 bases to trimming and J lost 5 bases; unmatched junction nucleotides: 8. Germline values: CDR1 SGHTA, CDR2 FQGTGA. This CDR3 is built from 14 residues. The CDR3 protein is CASSSSGGWTEAFF. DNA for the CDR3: TGTGCCAGCAGTAGTTCAGGGGGCTGGACTGAAGCTTTCTTT.

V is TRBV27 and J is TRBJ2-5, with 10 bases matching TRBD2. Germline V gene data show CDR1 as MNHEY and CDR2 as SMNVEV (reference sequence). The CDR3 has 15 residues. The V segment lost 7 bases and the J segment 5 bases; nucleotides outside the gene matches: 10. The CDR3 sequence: CASKPPGLAIETQYF. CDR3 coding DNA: TGTGCCAGCAAACCTCCGGGACTAGCGATCGAGACCCAGTACTTC.

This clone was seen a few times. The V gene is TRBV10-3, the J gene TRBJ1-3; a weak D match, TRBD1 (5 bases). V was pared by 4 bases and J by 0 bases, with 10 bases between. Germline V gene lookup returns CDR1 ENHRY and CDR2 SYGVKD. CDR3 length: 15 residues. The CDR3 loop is CAISAQANSGNTIYF. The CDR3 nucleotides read TGTGCCATCAGTGCACAGGCGAACTCTGGAAACACCATATATTTT.